This TCR beta chain emerged from a study of blood T cell repertoires in COVID-19. As for the study in general: Acute and convalescent COVID-19 samples came from the United States, Italy and Spain.

In the original workflow: It was from reference gene primer amplification that nucleated cell counts were estimated. This table comes from immunoSEQ multiplex PCR, and its TCRdb copy is limited to in-frame clones, with some not included. The V and J calls and clone size were taken over from that table, and D and trimming were inferred from the DNA. The table has about 270,000 clones, 65% to 90% seen once. The CDR3 contains 16 residues. With V trimmed by 2 bases and J by 8 bases, 11 bases remained unmatched. The germline V gene has CDR1 SGDLS and CDR2 YYNGEE. The specimen was peripheral blood. This sequence joins TRBV9 and TRBJ2-1, with TRBD2 matching over 9 bases. This receptor was taken from a human donor in a cohort sampled during active COVID-19. CDR3 coding DNA: TGTGCCAGCAGCGTCCGTAGCGGGAGATCTGGCGATGAGCAGTTCTTC. It codes for CASSVRSGRSGDEQFF.